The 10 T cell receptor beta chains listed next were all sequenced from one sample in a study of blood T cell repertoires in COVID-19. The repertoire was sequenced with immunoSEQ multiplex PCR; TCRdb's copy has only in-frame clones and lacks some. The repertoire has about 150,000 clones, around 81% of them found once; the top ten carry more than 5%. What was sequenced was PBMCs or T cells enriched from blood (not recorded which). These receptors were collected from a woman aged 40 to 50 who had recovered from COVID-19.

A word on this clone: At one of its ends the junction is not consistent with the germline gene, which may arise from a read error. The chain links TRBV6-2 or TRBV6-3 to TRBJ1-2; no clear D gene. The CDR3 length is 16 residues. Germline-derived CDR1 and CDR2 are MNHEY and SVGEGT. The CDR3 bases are TGTGCCAGCAGTTACCCCGGGAGGACGGGAGACTATGGCTACATCTTC. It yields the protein CASSYPGRTGDYGYIF.

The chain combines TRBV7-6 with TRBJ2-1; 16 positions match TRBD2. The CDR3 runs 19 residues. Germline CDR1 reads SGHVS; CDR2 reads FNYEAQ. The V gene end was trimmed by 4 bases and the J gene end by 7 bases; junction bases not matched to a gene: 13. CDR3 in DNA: TGTGCCAGCAGCTCTCTTCCTGGGACTAGCGGGAGGGCGGGAAATGAGCAGTTCTTC. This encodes CASSSLPGTSGRAGNEQFF. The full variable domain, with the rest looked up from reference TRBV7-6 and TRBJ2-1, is GAGVSQSPRYKVTKRGQDVALRCDPISGHVSLYWYRQALGQGPEFLTYFNYEAQQDKSGLPNDRFSAERPEGSISTLTIQRTEQRDSAMYRCASSSLPGTSGRAGNEQFFGPGTRLTVL.

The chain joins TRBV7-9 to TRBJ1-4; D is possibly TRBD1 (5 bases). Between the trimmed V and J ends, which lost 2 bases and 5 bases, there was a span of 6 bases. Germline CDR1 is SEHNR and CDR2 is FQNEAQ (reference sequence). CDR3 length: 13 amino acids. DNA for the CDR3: TGTGCCAGCAGCTTACACAGGAATGAAAAACTGTTTTTT. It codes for CASSLHRNEKLFF.

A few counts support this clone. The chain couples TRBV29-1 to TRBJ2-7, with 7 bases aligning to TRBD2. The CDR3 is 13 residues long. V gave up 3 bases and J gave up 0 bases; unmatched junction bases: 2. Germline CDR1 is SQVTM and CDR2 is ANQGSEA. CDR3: CSVDWEGSYEQYF. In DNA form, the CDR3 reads TGCAGCGTTGATTGGGAGGGCTCCTACGAGCAGTACTTC.

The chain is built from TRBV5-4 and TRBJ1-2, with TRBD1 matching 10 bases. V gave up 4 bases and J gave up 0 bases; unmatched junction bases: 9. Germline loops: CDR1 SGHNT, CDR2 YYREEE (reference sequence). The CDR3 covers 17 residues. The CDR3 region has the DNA TGTGCCAGCAGCCCAGGACAGGGGGTGGGGGCTAACTATGGCTACACCTTC. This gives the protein CASSPGQGVGANYGYTF.

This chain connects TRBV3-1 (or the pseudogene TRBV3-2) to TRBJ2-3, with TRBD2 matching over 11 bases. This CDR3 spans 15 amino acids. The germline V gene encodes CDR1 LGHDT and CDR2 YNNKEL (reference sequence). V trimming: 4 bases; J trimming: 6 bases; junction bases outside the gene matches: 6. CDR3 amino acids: CASSLTSGGRDTQYF. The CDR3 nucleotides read TGTGCCAGCAGCCTCACTAGCGGGGGAAGGGATACGCAGTATTTT.

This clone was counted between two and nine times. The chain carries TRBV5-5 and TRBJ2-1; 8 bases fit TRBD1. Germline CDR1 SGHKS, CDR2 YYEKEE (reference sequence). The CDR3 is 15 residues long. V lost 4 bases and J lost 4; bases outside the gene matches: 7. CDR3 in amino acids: CASSLDRGRYNEQFF. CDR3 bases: TGTGCCAGCAGCCTTGACAGGGGACGGTACAATGAGCAGTTCTTC.

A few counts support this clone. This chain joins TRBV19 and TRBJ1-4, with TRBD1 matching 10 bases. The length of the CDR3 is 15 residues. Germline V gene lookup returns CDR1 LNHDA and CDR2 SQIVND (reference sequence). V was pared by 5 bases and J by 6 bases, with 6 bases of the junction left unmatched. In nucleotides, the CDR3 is TGTGCCAGTAGTTTAGGGACAGGGGTTGATGAAAAACTGTTTTTT. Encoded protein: CASSLGTGVDEKLFF.

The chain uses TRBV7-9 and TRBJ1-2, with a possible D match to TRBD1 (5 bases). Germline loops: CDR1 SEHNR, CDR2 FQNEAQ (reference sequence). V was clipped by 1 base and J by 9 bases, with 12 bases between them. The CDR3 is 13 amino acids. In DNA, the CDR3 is TGTGCCAGCAGCTTAGGCGGGACGGAGCGCTACACCTTC. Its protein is CASSLGGTERYTF.

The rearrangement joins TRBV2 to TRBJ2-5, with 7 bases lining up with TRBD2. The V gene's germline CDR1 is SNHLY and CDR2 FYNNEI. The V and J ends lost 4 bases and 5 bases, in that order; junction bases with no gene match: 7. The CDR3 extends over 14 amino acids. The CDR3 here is CASSAGPGGETQYF. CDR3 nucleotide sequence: TGTGCCAGCAGTGCAGGCCCGGGGGGTGAGACCCAGTACTTC.